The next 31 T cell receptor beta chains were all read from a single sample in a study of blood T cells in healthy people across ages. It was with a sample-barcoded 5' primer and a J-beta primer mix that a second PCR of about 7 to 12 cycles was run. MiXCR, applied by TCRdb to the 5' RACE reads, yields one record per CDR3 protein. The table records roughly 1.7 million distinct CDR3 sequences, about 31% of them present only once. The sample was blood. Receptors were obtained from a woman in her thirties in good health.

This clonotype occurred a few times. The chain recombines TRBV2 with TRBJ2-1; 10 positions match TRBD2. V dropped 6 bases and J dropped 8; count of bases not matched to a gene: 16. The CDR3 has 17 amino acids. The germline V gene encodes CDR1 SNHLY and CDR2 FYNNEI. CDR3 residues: CASRRGAKRGGFHEQFF. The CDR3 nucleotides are TGTGCCAGCAGAAGGGGAGCGAAGCGGGGGGGCTTTCATGAGCAGTTCTTC.

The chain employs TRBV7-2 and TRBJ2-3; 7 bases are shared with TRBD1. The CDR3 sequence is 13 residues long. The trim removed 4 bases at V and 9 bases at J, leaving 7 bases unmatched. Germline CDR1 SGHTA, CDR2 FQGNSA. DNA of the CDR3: TGTACCAGCAGCTCGGACAGGTCTAACACGCAGTATTTT. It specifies CTSSSDRSNTQYF.

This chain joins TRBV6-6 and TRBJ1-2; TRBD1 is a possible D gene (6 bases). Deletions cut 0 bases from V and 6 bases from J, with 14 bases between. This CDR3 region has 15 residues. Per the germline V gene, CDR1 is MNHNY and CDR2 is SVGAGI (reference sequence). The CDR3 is CASSYSPTGLDGYTF. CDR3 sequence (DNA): TGTGCCAGCAGTTACTCCCCTACAGGGCTCGATGGCTACACCTTC.

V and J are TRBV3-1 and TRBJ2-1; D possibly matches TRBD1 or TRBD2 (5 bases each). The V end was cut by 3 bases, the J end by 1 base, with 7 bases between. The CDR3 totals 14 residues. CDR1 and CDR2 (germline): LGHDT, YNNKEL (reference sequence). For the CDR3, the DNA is TGTGCCAGCAGCCAGAGGGGATCCTACAATGAGCAGTTCTTC. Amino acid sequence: CASSQRGSYNEQFF.

DNA of the CDR3: TGTGCCAGCAGTTTAGGGGCCACATACTACGAGCAGTACTTC. Amino acids: CASSLGATYYEQYF. This rearrangement joins TRBV27 to TRBJ2-7, with D possibly matching TRBD1 (5 bases). The CDR3 totals 14 residues. Germline V lookup: CDR1 MNHEY, CDR2 SMNVEV (reference sequence). The germline V and J ends were trimmed by 2 bases and 3 bases, with 11 bases remaining between them.

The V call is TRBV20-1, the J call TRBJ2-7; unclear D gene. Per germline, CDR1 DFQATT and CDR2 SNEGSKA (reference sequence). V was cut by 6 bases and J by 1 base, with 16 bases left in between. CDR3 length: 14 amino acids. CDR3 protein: CSAPKGPLSYEQYF. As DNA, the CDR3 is TGCAGTGCCCCAAAGGGCCCCCTTTCCTACGAGCAGTACTTC.

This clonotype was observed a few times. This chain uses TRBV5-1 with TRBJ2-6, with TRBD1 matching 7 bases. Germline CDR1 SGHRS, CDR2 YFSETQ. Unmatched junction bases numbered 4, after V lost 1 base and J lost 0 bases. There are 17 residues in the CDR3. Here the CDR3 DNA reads TGCGCCAGCAGCTTGACAGGGGTTAGCTCTGGGGCCAACGTCCTGACTTTC. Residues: CASSLTGVSSGANVLTF.

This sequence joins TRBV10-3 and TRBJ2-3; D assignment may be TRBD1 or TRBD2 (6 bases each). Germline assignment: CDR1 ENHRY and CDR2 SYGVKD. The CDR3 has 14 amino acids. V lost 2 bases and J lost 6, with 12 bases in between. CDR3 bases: TGTGCCATCAGTGAGGTTGGGGGGCTGGATACGCAGTATTTT. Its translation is CAISEVGGLDTQYF.

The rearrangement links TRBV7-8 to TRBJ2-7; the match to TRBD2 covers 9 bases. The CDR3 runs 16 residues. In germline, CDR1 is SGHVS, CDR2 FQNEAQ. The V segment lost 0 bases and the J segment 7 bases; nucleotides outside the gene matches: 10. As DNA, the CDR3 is TGTGCCAGCAGCTTAGCGAGCCTAGCGGGATCTGGTGAGCAGTACTTC. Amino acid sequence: CASSLASLAGSGEQYF.

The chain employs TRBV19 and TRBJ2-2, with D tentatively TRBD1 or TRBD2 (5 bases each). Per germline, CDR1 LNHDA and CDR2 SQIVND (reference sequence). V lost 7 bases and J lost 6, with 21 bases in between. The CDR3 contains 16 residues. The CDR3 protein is CASKLSGPPGSGELFF. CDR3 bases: TGTGCCAGTAAACTTTCAGGGCCACCGGGGTCCGGGGAGCTGTTTTTT.

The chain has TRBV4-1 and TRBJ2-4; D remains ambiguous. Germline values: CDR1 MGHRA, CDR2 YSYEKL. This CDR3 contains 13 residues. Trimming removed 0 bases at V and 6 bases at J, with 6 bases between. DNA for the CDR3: TGCGCCAGCAGCCAAGATCTTGGAAACATTCAGTACTTC. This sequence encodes CASSQDLGNIQYF.

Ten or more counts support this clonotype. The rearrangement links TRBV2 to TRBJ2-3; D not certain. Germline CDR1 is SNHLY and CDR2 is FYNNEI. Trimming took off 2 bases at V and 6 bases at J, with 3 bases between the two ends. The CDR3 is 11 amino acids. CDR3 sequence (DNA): TGTGCCAGCAGTGAACCGGATACGCAGTATTTT. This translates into CASSEPDTQYF.

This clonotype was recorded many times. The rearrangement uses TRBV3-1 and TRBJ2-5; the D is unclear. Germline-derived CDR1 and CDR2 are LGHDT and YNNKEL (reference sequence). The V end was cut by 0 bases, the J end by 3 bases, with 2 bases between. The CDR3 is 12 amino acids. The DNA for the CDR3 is TGTGCCAGCAGCCAAGAGGAAGAGACCCAGTACTTC. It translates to CASSQEEETQYF.

DNA of the CDR3: TGCAGTCTAAATCGGGGGGCCTATGGCTACACCTTC. Translating gives CSLNRGAYGYTF. V gene TRBV20-1 combines with J gene TRBJ1-2; tentative D call: TRBD1 (6 bases). The CDR3 runs to 12 residues. V gave up 8 bases and J gave up 4 bases, with 14 bases separating them. Germline loops: CDR1 DFQATT, CDR2 SNEGSKA (reference sequence).

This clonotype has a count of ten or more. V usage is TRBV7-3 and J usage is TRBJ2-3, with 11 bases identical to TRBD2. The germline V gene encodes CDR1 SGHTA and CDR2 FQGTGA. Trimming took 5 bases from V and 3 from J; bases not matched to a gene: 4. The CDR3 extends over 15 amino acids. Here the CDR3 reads CASSTRTSGTDTQYF. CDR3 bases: TGTGCCAGCAGCACACGGACTAGCGGGACAGATACGCAGTATTTT.

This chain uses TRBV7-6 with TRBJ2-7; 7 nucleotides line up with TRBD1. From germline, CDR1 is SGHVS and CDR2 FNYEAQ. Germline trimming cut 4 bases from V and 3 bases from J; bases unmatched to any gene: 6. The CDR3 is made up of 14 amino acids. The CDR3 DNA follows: TGTGCCAGCAGCTCCCTGGACAGGCTCTACGAGCAGTACTTC. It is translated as CASSSLDRLYEQYF.

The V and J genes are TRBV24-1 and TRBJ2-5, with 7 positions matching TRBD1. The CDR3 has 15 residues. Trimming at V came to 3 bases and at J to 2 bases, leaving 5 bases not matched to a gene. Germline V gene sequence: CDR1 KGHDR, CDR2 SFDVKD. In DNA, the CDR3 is TGTGCCACCAGTGATACCGGGACAGCTCAAGAGACCCAGTACTTC. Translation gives CATSDTGTAQETQYF.

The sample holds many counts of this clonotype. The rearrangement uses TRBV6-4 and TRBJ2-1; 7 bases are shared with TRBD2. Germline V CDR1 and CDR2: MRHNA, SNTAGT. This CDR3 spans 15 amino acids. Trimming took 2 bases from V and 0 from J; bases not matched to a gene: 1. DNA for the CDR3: TGTGCCAGCAGTGACGGGACTACCTCCTACAATGAGCAGTTCTTC. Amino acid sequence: CASSDGTTSYNEQFF.

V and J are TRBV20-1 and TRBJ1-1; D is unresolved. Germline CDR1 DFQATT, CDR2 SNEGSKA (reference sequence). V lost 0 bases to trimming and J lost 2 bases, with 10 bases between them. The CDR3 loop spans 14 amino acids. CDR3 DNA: TGCAGTGCTAGAGATCCGAACAGAAACACTGAAGCTTTCTTT. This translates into CSARDPNRNTEAFF.

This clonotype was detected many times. The CDR3, as DNA: TGCAGCGTTGAAGATGGAGGGGGTAAGACCCAGTACTTC. It codes for CSVEDGGGKTQYF. The V call is TRBV29-1, the J call TRBJ2-5; either TRBD1 or TRBD2 may supply D (6 bases each). With 0 bases removed from V and 6 bases from J, the gap between germline ends came to 11 bases. Germline V lookup: CDR1 SQVTM, CDR2 ANQGSEA. The CDR3 is made up of 13 amino acids. The full variable domain, its missing parts supplied by reference TRBV29-1 and TRBJ2-5, is SAVISQKPSRDICQRGTSLTIQCQVDSQVTMMFWYRQQPGQSLTLIATANQGSEATYESGFVIDKFPISRPNLTFSTLTVSNMSPEDSSIYLCSVEDGGGKTQYFGPGTRLLVL.

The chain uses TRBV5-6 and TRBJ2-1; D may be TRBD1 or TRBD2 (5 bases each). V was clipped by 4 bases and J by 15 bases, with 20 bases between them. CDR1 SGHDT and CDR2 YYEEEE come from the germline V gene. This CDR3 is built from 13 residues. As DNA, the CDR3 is TGTGCCAGCAGCCCCGCGACCGGGACGGCCCCGTTCTTC. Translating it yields CASSPATGTAPFF.

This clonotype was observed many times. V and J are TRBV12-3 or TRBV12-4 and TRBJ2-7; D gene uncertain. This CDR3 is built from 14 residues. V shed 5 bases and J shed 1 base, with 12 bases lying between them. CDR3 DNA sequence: TGTGCCAGCAGTATTTATTCGAAGTCCTACGAGCAGTACTTC. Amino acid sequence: CASSIYSKSYEQYF.

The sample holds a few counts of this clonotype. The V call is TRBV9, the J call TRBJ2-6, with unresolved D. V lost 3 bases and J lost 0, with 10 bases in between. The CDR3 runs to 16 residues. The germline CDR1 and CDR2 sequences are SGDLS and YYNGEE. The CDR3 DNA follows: TGTGCCAGCAGCGGGCCTTTGGGCTCTGGGGCCAACGTCCTGACTTTC. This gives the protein CASSGPLGSGANVLTF. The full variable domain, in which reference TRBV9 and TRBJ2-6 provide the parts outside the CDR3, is DSGVTQTPKHLITATGQRVTLRCSPRSGDLSVYWYQQSLDQGLQFLIQYYNGEERAKGNILERFSAQQFPDLHSELNLSSLELGDSALYFCASSGPLGSGANVLTFGAGSRLTVL.

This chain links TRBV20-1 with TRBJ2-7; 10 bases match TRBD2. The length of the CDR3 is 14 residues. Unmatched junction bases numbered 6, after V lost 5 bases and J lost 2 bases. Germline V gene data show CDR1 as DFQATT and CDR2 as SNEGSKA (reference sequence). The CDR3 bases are TGCAGTGCTTGGTGGCTAGCGGGAGCCTACGAGCAGTACTTC. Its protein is CSAWWLAGAYEQYF.

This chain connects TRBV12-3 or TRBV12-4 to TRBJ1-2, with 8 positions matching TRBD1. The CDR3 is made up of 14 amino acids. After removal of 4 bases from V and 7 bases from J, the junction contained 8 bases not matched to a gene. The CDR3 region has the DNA TGTGCCAGCAGTTACGGACAGGGCCTACGTGGCTACACCTTC. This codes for CASSYGQGLRGYTF.

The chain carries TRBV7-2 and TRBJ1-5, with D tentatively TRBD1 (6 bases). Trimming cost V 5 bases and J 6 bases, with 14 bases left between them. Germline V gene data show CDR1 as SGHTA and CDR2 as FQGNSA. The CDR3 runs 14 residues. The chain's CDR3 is CASSRGQSGQPQHF. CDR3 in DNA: TGTGCCAGCAGCCGCGGACAGTCGGGTCAGCCCCAGCATTTT.

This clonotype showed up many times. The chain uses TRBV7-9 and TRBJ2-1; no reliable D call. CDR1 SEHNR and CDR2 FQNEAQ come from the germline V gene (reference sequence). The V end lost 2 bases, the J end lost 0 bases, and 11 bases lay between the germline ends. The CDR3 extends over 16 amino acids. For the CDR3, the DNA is TGTGCCAGCAGCTTACGCCGGGTAAGCTCCTACAATGAGCAGTTCTTC. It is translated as CASSLRRVSSYNEQFF.

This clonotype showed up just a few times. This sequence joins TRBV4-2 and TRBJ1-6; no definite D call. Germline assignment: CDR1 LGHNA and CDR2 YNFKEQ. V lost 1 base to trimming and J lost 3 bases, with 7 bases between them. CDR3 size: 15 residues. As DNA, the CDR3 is TGTGCCAGCAGCCAAGCGTGGGTCTATAATTCACCCCTCCACTTT. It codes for CASSQAWVYNSPLHF.

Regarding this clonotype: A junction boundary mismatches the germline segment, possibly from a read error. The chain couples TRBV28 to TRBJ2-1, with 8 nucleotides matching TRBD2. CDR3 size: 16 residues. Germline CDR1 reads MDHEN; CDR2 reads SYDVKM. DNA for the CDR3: TGTGCCAGCAGTTTCCCGGGGAGCGGGAGCTACGATGAGCAGTTCTTC. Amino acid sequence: CASSFPGSGSYDEQFF.

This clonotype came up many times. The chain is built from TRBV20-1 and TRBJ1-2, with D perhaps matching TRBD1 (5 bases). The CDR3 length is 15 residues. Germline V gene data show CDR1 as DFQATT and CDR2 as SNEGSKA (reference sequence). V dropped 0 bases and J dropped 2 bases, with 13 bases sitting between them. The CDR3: CSARDLQGSNYGYTF. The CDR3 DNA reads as TGCAGTGCTAGAGATCTTCAGGGATCCAACTATGGCTACACCTTC.

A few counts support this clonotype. Written as DNA, the CDR3 is TGCGCCAGCAGCTTGGGCGGGACTAGTAGGGCAGATACGCAGTATTTT. It is translated as CASSLGGTSRADTQYF. The chain has TRBV5-1 and TRBJ2-3, with 8 positions matching TRBD2. The germline V gene encodes CDR1 SGHRS and CDR2 YFSETQ. Unmatched junction bases numbered 7, after V lost 0 bases and J lost 4 bases. There are 16 residues in the CDR3.